This T cell receptor beta chain was recorded in a study of cytomegalovirus exposure and HLA in healthy donors. At the level of the study: Unique TCRs from HLA-typed donors, about 78 million of them, were held in an early data release.

Germline assignment: CDR1 MNHNS and CDR2 SASEGT. The V end was cut by 1 base, the J end by 0 bases, with 9 bases between. The CDR3 extends over 15 amino acids. PCR amplification relied on 60 Vbeta primers (plus 13 Jbeta primers). Clones were read by immunoSEQ multiplex PCR, and TCRdb kept only the in-frame ones, dropping some. The table lists roughly 130,000 clones, approximately 84% of them singletons, with 2.7% in the top ten. Comments on this clone: The antigen is not known.

Study-wide points: Relative to equally common others, HLA-associated TCR beta chains showed greater clonal expansion in a later analysis. An analysis was carried out later, and it reportedly showed fewer N-insertions in an Asian-associated ancestry cluster than the roughly 670-donor mean. Productive rates of about 90% or about 30% were seen for most TCR beta V segments in an earlier analysis.

The clonotype was recovered from a boy aged 2-9 years in good health and CMV-seronegative. The chain employs TRBV6-1 and TRBJ1-2; a weak D match, TRBD1 (5 bases). Specimen: PBMCs. CDR3 nucleotides: TGTGCCAGCAGTGAAGTGGCAGGGACTAACTATGGCTACACCTTC. Translation: CASSEVAGTNYGYTF.